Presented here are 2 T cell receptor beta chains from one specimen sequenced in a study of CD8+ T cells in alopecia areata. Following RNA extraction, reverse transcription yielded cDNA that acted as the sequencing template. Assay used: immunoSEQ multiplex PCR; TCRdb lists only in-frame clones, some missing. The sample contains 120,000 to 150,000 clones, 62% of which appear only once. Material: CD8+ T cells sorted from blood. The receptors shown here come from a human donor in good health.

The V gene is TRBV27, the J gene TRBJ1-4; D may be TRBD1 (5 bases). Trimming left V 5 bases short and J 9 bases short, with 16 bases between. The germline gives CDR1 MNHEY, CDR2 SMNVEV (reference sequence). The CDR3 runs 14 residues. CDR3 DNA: TGTGCCAGCAGTCTACAGGCCCCAATGAAAAAACTGTTTTTT. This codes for CASSLQAPMKKLFF.

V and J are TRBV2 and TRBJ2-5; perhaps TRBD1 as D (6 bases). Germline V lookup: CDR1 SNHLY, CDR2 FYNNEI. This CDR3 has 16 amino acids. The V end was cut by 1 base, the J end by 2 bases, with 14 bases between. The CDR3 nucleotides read TGTGCCAGCAGTGAAGGACACAAGGGGGTTCAAGAGACCCAGTACTTC. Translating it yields CASSEGHKGVQETQYF.